The present TCR beta chain was sequenced within a study of T cell responses to AZD1222 COVID-19 vaccine. Across the whole study: Pooling of second doses given at about 4 or about 12 weeks was done.

The repertoire was sequenced with immunoSEQ multiplex PCR; TCRdb's copy has only in-frame clones and lacks some. This table holds 66,000 or so clones, about 90% found once. The germline V gene encodes CDR1 MNHEY and CDR2 SMNVEV (reference sequence). CDR3 length equals 15 residues. Trimming pared 4 bases from V and 5 bases from J, leaving 12 bases between. Points on this clone: Its antigen is as yet unknown.

Overall study findings and caveats: At baseline, seropositivity was found in only a handful of AZD1222 recipients. The reported proportion of spike-specific TCRs targeting unmutated variant regions was nearly half.

This sequence was found in an adult in good health. The chain has TRBV27 and TRBJ1-6; unclear D gene. This specimen consisted of peripheral blood, obtained on day 0 of AZD1222 vaccination. The CDR3 DNA reads TGTGCCAGCAGTTCCACAGCCGGCCATAATTCACCCCTCCACTTT. Its protein is CASSSTAGHNSPLHF.